The rows below give T cell receptor beta chains drawn from one sample of a study of T cell responses to AZD1222 COVID-19 vaccine. Assay used: immunoSEQ multiplex PCR; TCRdb lists only in-frame clones, some missing. The top ten clones hold about 9.3% of a sample with over 70,000 clones, roughly 89% of them seen once. The material was peripheral blood, obtained 28 days after the second AZD1222 dose. The receptors stem from an adult who received the AZD1222 COVID-19 vaccine. Each CDR3 is given with its conserved first and last residue. D genes are given only for firm matches. The size entry is marked missing in some rows and otherwise reads once, few, many or a size class.

cdr3_nt	cdr3_aa	v_call	j_call	d_call	clone_size
TGTGCCAGCAGCCCGAACCCCAGGGGGCAGAGCTATGGCTACACCTTC	CASSPNPRGQSYGYTF	TRBV5-4	TRBJ1-2	TRBD1	-
TGCGCCAGCAGCTTTAGCGGGGGGGTTTCATACAATGAGCAGTTCTTC	CASSFSGGVSYNEQFF	TRBV5-1	TRBJ2-1	TRBD2	-
TGTGCCAGCAGCCCCCACCAGACCGGGGAGCTGTTTTTT	CASSPHQTGELFF	TRBV7-3	TRBJ2-2	-	-
TGTGCCAGCAGCCAAGAACCAGCCAAGGAAAAACTGTTTTTT	CASSQEPAKEKLFF	TRBV3-1/TRBV3-2	TRBJ1-4	-	once
TGTGCCAGCAGCGTAGCGTCGGGAGCGGCAGATACGCAGTATTTT	CASSVASGAADTQYF	TRBV9	TRBJ2-3	-	-
TGTGCCACCAGCAGACTAAGACCAGCACAGGGGGGGTCTTCTGGGGCCAACGTCCTGACTTTC	CATSRLRPAQGGSSGANVLTF	TRBV15	TRBJ2-6	-	-
TGCGCCAGCAGCTTGGCACAGGGGGGGCGAGATACGCAGTATTTT	CASSLAQGGRDTQYF	TRBV5-1	TRBJ2-3	-	-
TGTGCCAGTAGTATACGACAGGGTATTGGCTACACCTTC	CASSIRQGIGYTF	TRBV19	TRBJ1-2	TRBD1	-
TGTGCCAGCAGTCCCCAGGGGGCAGGGGGCGTCAGAAGGTCTGGGGCCAACGTCCTGACTTTC	CASSPQGAGGVRRSGANVLTF	TRBV6-6	TRBJ2-6	TRBD1	-
TGTGCCAGCCAAACCCAAACTACAGCCAAAAACATTCAGTACTTC	CASQTQTTAKNIQYF	TRBV2	TRBJ2-4	-	-
TGTGCCAGCAACGTCAGGGGTAACTATGGCTACACCTTC	CASNVRGNYGYTF	TRBV7-9	TRBJ1-2	-	-
TGCGCCAGCAGCTTGGCACTAGCGCGCACAGATACGCAGTATTTT	CASSLALARTDTQYF	TRBV5-1	TRBJ2-3	TRBD2	-
TGTGCCAGCAGCTTGACAGGGGTCTCCTACGAGCAGTACTTC	CASSLTGVSYEQYF	TRBV7-9	TRBJ2-7	TRBD1	once
TGTGCCAGCAGCCCTGGGGGACAGGGCGGGGGAAACACCATATATTTT	CASSPGGQGGGNTIYF	TRBV3-1/TRBV3-2	TRBJ1-3	TRBD1	-
TGTGCCAGCACAGGGGAAGGATCGGATACGCAGTATTTT	CASTGEGSDTQYF	TRBV2	TRBJ2-3	-	-
TGTGCCAGCAGTTTGGGGACAGGGGGTAACTATGGCTACACCTTC	CASSLGTGGNYGYTF	TRBV27	TRBJ1-2	TRBD1	-
TGTGCCAGCAGCGACCGGGTGGGCACTGAAGCTTTCTTT	CASSDRVGTEAFF	TRBV3-1/TRBV3-2	TRBJ1-1	-	-
TGTGCCAGCAGCTTATTGCGACAGCGAAAGGAGTATGGCTACACCTTC	CASSLLRQRKEYGYTF	TRBV11-2	TRBJ1-2	-	-
TGTGCCAGCAGCTTAGAGGCCGGGGAGCTGTTTTTT	CASSLEAGELFF	TRBV7-9	TRBJ2-2	-	-
TGTGCCAGCAGCACCCCACGGCGGGAGGGGCGGTACAATGAGCAGTTCTTC	CASSTPRREGRYNEQFF	TRBV7-6	TRBJ2-1	TRBD2	-
TGTGCCAGCAACTCCCATTTATTCTCTTACAATGAGCAGTTCTTC	CASNSHLFSYNEQFF	TRBV5-4	TRBJ2-1	-	-
TGTGCCAGCAGTGAAAGAAGGACAGGGGGTTTGGTGAACACTGAAGCTTTCTTT	CASSERRTGGLVNTEAFF	TRBV2	TRBJ1-1	TRBD1	-
TGCAGTGCTAGTACAGGGGGCAATCAGCCCCAGCATTTT	CSASTGGNQPQHF	TRBV20-1	TRBJ1-5	TRBD1	-
TGTGCCAGCACACGGGGGGCAGGGGAGACCCAGTACTTC	CASTRGAGETQYF	TRBV2	TRBJ2-5	-	few
TGCGCCAGCAACCCGGGACAGGCCAACGTTCAGTACTTC	CASNPGQANVQYF	TRBV5-1	TRBJ2-4	TRBD1	-
TGTGCCAGTAGTATAGGAGCTAGGACAGGGGACGAAAAACTGTTTTTT	CASSIGARTGDEKLFF	TRBV19	TRBJ1-4	TRBD1	few
TGTGCCAGCAGCTTCGACAGGGTCGGCTATGGCTACACCTTC	CASSFDRVGYGYTF	TRBV5-4	TRBJ1-2	TRBD1	-
TGTGCTAGTGCCTCAGGGGCGGGGGGAAACACCATATATTTT	CASASGAGGNTIYF	TRBV12-5	TRBJ1-3	-	-
TGTGCCAGCAGAAGTCCGGGGGAGAACACTGAAGCTTTCTTT	CASRSPGENTEAFF	TRBV2	TRBJ1-1	-	-
TGTGCCAGCAGCGTAGATCTGGGGCCAAGCACAGATACGCAGTATTTT	CASSVDLGPSTDTQYF	TRBV9	TRBJ2-3	-	-